The rows below give T cell receptor beta chains drawn from one sample of a study of blood T cell repertoires in COVID-19. Libraries were prepared by immunoSEQ multiplex PCR; TCRdb keeps only in-frame clonotypes and omits some of them. Altogether approximately 61,000 clones are present, over 80% being singletons, with the ten largest covering roughly 5%. The sequenced sample was peripheral blood. These receptor sequences come from a man between 65 and 80 years old with acute or convalescent COVID-19. CDR3s include the opening cysteine and the closing phenylalanine or tryptophan. Each record gives: V gene, J gene, clone size, CDR3 protein. Clone size appears in some rows only: once, few, many, or a class for an expanded clone.

TRBV18,TRBJ2-3,-,CASSRGLAGTTDTQYF
TRBV2,TRBJ2-1,-,CASSETSGVDEQFF
TRBV2,TRBJ2-1,-,CASSEASGRDEQFF
TRBV7-2,TRBJ2-5,-,CASSSRQGGTQYF
TRBV6-5,TRBJ1-2,-,CASTRTGLNYGYTF
TRBV18,TRBJ2-1,-,CASSPRASGGNEQFF
TRBV13,TRBJ2-3,-,CASSSGLAGSSRTDTQYF
TRBV14,TRBJ1-2,-,CASSQAALSGGYTF
TRBV4-1,TRBJ1-4,-,CASSQVLAGAEKLFF
TRBV5-6,TRBJ2-7,-,CASTPQGGVYEQYF
TRBV11-2,TRBJ2-7,-,CASSSLAGYEQYF
TRBV11-3,TRBJ1-1,-,CASSLGFGSEAFF
TRBV25-1,TRBJ1-2,-,CASSEYGAAGYGYTF
TRBV9,TRBJ1-4,-,CASSVGPGRQLFF
TRBV10-2,TRBJ2-1,few,CASILAGGSEQFF
TRBV5-1,TRBJ2-3,-,CASRQGDTDTQYF
TRBV16,TRBJ1-5,-,CASSQQGDQPQHF
TRBV6-6,TRBJ1-2,-,CASSYGDRNYGYTF
TRBV13,TRBJ2-1,few,CASSSEARTSEAEGEQFF
TRBV7-8,TRBJ1-6,few,CASSIRQTYNSPLHF
TRBV2,TRBJ2-2,once,CASSGGTSGGLGTGELFF
TRBV27,TRBJ2-1,once,CASRPLAGGNNEQFF
TRBV12-3/TRBV12-4,TRBJ2-3,-,CASSFWGADTQYF
TRBV5-1,TRBJ2-1,-,CASSLGDGGSGLYNEQFF
TRBV5-1,TRBJ2-7,-,CASSYLQSGAYEQYF
TRBV18,TRBJ2-1,once,CASSPSFLAGGEKEQFF
TRBV2,TRBJ1-4,-,CASRERQYLNEKLFF
TRBV23-1,TRBJ2-1,-,CASSQGEGSSYNEQFF
TRBV5-1,TRBJ2-1,-,CASRRDRGLAGDNEQFF
TRBV2,TRBJ1-1,few,CASNAQGSDVAFF
TRBV5-1,TRBJ2-7,-,CASSYYIGHRTYEQYF
TRBV5-8,TRBJ1-2,-,CASSLGTGDPYGYTF
TRBV5-4,TRBJ2-3,once,CASSLYLAGGRGDTQYF
TRBV3-1/TRBV3-2,TRBJ2-2,few,CASSRLDTGELFF
TRBV12-5,TRBJ2-1,-,CASGLVGAGEFF
TRBV6-1,TRBJ2-1,-,CASSEALAEYNEQFF
TRBV18,TRBJ1-2,-,CASSPADDYGYTF
TRBV3-1/TRBV3-2,TRBJ2-2,-,CASSPTGVTGELFF
TRBV4-1,TRBJ2-5,-,CASSQAGLYQETQYF
TRBV9,TRBJ1-2,-,CASSRDSYGYTF
TRBV28,TRBJ1-5,-,CASSFLQGGNQPQHF
TRBV5-1,TRBJ1-3,once,CASSLARQSSSGNTIYF
TRBV15,TRBJ1-1,-,CATSTARGRSEAFF
TRBV10-3,TRBJ1-6,-,CAISESEGSYNSPLHF
TRBV6-6,TRBJ2-5,-,CASSYSVAGGRETQYF
TRBV7-9,TRBJ2-4,-,CASSLDPGAKNIQYF
TRBV2,TRBJ2-1,-,CASRVREYNEQFF
TRBV18,TRBJ2-5,-,CASSPPVGTGGRETQYF
TRBV11-3,TRBJ2-3,-,CASSLAGAHTQYF
TRBV28,TRBJ2-3,-,CASSRDPGVTDTQYF
TRBV18,TRBJ2-2,-,CASSKRDSSTGELFF
TRBV2,TRBJ1-1,-,CASEKSGETEAFF
TRBV18,TRBJ2-3,-,CASSPILTGGGPDTQYF
TRBV11-2,TRBJ2-3,-,CASSPVIGSQEYF
TRBV5-1,TRBJ2-6,-,CASSWTGNSGANVLTF
TRBV25-1,TRBJ2-3,-,CASSPGLAADTQYF
TRBV7-2,TRBJ1-5,-,CASSPQSGGVNQPQHF
TRBV12-5,TRBJ2-7,-,CASGLVISGPPYF
TRBV20-1,TRBJ2-1,few,CSARGQDEQFF
TRBV2,TRBJ2-3,-,CASSGGTGGGTQYF